The rows below give T cell receptor beta chains drawn from one sample of a study of identifying expanded T cells in peripheral blood. Sequenced by immunoSEQ multiplex PCR; TCRdb stores in-frame clones only, minus some. Of some 75,000 clones listed, roughly 90% are singletons. The sample comprised blood. The receptors here all came from a person between 18 and 75 years old in good health. The conserved cysteine and the conserved F or W are not part of the CDR3 here. Fields, in order: D gene, J gene, V gene, CDR3 protein. The D gene is left open where the match is weak.

D gene: .
J gene: TRBJ1-1
V gene: TRBV11-2
CDR3 protein: ASSLVSQSEAF

D gene: TRBD1
J gene: TRBJ2-7
V gene: TRBV7-8
CDR3 protein: ASRLIGGGEQY

D gene: .
J gene: TRBJ1-3
V gene: TRBV29-1
CDR3 protein: SVASEGYSGNTIY

D gene: .
J gene: TRBJ2-7
V gene: TRBV27
CDR3 protein: ASSLMFPGSLPYEQY

D gene: TRBD2
J gene: TRBJ2-1
V gene: TRBV27
CDR3 protein: ASSLSSGGGYNEQF

D gene: TRBD2
J gene: TRBJ2-3
V gene: TRBV4-1
CDR3 protein: ASSRSASGGPGSTDTQY

D gene: TRBD2
J gene: TRBJ2-3
V gene: TRBV5-8
CDR3 protein: ASSLGRAGDTQY

D gene: .
J gene: TRBJ2-1
V gene: TRBV7-2
CDR3 protein: ASSSRNEQF

D gene: .
J gene: TRBJ2-5
V gene: TRBV5-5
CDR3 protein: ASSLVAGIQETQY

D gene: .
J gene: TRBJ1-2
V gene: TRBV2
CDR3 protein: ASRGKDNYGYT

D gene: .
J gene: TRBJ2-1
V gene: TRBV19
CDR3 protein: ASSLKAYNEQF

D gene: TRBD2
J gene: TRBJ2-5
V gene: TRBV5-6
CDR3 protein: ASSLSTQASGYQETQY

D gene: TRBD1
J gene: TRBJ2-6
V gene: TRBV15
CDR3 protein: ATSRDRDAGANVLT

D gene: .
J gene: TRBJ2-7
V gene: TRBV5-6
CDR3 protein: ASSFGLDEQY

D gene: TRBD1
J gene: TRBJ2-7
V gene: TRBV12-5
CDR3 protein: ASPLQGASYEQY

D gene: .
J gene: TRBJ2-3
V gene: TRBV2
CDR3 protein: ASSEQGGWTDTQY

D gene: .
J gene: TRBJ1-5
V gene: TRBV5-1
CDR3 protein: ASSLAGDQPQH

D gene: TRBD1
J gene: TRBJ2-7
V gene: TRBV2
CDR3 protein: ASRGQVSYEQY

D gene: .
J gene: TRBJ1-1
V gene: TRBV6-5
CDR3 protein: ASSYNAGALTEAF

D gene: .
J gene: TRBJ2-4
V gene: TRBV7-2
CDR3 protein: ASSSGSVISVDIQY

D gene: TRBD2
J gene: TRBJ2-4
V gene: TRBV4-1
CDR3 protein: ASSQGLARGLAKNIQY

D gene: .
J gene: TRBJ1-4
V gene: TRBV30
CDR3 protein: AWSVGARPEKLF

D gene: .
J gene: TRBJ2-2
V gene: TRBV2
CDR3 protein: ASSRTVPLNTGELF

D gene: .
J gene: TRBJ1-1
V gene: TRBV5-4
CDR3 protein: ASSLGGAEYTEAF

D gene: TRBD1
J gene: TRBJ2-7
V gene: TRBV5-1
CDR3 protein: ASSLTGTGTYEQY

D gene: .
J gene: TRBJ2-3
V gene: TRBV7-2
CDR3 protein: ASRRTAFFTDTQY

D gene: .
J gene: TRBJ1-6
V gene: TRBV5-1
CDR3 protein: ASRGNVDSPLH

D gene: TRBD1
J gene: TRBJ2-6
V gene: TRBV29-1
CDR3 protein: SVAGQGAYGANVLT

D gene: .
J gene: TRBJ2-1
V gene: TRBV7-2
CDR3 protein: ASSASVNRGRYNEQF

D gene: .
J gene: TRBJ2-5
V gene: TRBV6-1
CDR3 protein: ASSGVTGAQETQY

D gene: .
J gene: TRBJ2-3
V gene: TRBV28
CDR3 protein: ASSRSGAEDTQY

D gene: TRBD2
J gene: TRBJ2-5
V gene: TRBV30
CDR3 protein: AWARGGTQETQY

D gene: .
J gene: TRBJ1-6
V gene: TRBV27
CDR3 protein: ASSLGTGNSPLH

D gene: .
J gene: TRBJ1-5
V gene: TRBV4-1
CDR3 protein: ASSQANLVSNQPQH

D gene: .
J gene: TRBJ2-1
V gene: TRBV4-2
CDR3 protein: ASSQDVGSHNEQF

D gene: TRBD2
J gene: TRBJ2-5
V gene: TRBV7-2
CDR3 protein: ASSLEGRASGRAETQY

D gene: TRBD1
J gene: TRBJ1-2
V gene: TRBV4-3
CDR3 protein: ASSQDPGQGRGDGYT

D gene: .
J gene: TRBJ2-7
V gene: TRBV19
CDR3 protein: ATGVGYEQY

D gene: .
J gene: TRBJ2-3
V gene: TRBV20-1
CDR3 protein: SATFEGTQY

D gene: .
J gene: TRBJ2-3
V gene: TRBV7-2
CDR3 protein: ASSLGGGNTDTQY

D gene: .
J gene: TRBJ2-3
V gene: TRBV9
CDR3 protein: ASSVVAITDTQY

D gene: TRBD1
J gene: TRBJ2-7
V gene: TRBV7-9
CDR3 protein: ASSFFSAGGAEQY

D gene: TRBD1
J gene: TRBJ1-5
V gene: TRBV7-9
CDR3 protein: ASSVTGERNQPQH

D gene: .
J gene: TRBJ2-7
V gene: TRBV18
CDR3 protein: ASSPPSRNSYEQY

D gene: TRBD2
J gene: TRBJ2-1
V gene: TRBV7-9
CDR3 protein: ASSLEVWRREGRNNEQF